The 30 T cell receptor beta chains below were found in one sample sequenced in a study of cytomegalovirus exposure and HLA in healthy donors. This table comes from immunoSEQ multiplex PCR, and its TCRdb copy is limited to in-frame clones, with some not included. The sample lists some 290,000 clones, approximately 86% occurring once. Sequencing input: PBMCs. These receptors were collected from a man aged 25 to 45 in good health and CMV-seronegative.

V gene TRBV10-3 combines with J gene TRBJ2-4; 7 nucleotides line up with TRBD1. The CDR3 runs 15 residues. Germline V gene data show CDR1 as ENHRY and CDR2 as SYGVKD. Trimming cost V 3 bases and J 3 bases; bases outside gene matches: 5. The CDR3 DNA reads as TGTGCCATCAGTGATGAGGGGGCCCGCAAAAACATTCAGTACTTC. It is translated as CAISDEGARKNIQYF.

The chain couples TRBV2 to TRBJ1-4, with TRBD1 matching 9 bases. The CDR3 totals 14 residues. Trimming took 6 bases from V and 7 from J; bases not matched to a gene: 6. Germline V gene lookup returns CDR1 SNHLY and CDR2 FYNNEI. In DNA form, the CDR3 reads TGTGCCAGCAGCTCTGGGACAGGGACTGAAAAACTGTTTTTT. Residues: CASSSGTGTEKLFF.

The CDR3 nucleotides read TGTGCCAGCTCGCAGGGACAGGGCCCCTACGAGCAGTACTTC. It is translated as CASSQGQGPYEQYF. The chain combines TRBV18 with TRBJ2-7, with 9 bases lining up with TRBD1. The CDR3 sequence is 14 residues long. V dropped 6 bases and J dropped 2; count of bases not matched to a gene: 5. Germline lookup yields CDR1 KGHSH and CDR2 LQKENI.

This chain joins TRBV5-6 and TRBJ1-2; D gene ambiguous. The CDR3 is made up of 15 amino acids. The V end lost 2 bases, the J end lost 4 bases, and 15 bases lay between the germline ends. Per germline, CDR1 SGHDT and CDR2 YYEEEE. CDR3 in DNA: TGTGCCAGCAGCTTAGGTGAACGGGGATTCTATGGCTACACCTTC. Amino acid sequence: CASSLGERGFYGYTF.

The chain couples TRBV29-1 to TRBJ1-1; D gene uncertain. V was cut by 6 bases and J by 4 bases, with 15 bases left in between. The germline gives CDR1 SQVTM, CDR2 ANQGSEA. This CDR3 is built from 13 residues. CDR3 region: CSVSLGRATEAFF. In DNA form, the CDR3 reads TGCAGCGTCTCGCTAGGTCGTGCCACTGAAGCTTTCTTT.

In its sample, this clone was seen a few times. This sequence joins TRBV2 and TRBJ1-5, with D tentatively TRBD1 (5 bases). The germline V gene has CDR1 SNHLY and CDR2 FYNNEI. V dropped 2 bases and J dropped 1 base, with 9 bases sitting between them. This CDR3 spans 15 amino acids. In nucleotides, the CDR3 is TGTGCCAGCAGTGAAAAGGGGCGGAGCAATCAGCCCCAGCATTTT. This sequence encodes CASSEKGRSNQPQHF.

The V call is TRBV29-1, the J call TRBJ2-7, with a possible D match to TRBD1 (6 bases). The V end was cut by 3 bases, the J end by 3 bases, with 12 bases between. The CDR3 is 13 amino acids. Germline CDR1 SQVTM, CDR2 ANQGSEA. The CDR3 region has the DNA TGCAGCGTTGAGTTTCGGGACAACTACGAGCAGTACTTC. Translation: CSVEFRDNYEQYF.

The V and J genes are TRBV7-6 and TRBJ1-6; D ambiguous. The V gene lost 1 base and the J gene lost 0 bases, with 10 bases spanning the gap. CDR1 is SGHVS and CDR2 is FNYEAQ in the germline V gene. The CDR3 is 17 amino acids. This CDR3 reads CASSLDPAGSYNSPLHF. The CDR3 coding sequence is TGTGCCAGCAGCTTAGATCCCGCAGGCTCCTATAATTCACCCCTCCACTTT. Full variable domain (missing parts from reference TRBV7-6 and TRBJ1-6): GAGVSQSPRYKVTKRGQDVALRCDPISGHVSLYWYRQALGQGPEFLTYFNYEAQQDKSGLPNDRFSAERPEGSISTLTIQRTEQRDSAMYRCASSLDPAGSYNSPLHFGNGTRLTVT.

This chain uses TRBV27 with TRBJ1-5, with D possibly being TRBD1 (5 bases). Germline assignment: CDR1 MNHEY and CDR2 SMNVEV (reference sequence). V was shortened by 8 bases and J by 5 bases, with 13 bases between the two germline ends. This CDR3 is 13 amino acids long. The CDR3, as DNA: TGTGCCAGCCGTCGTTGGGGCGATCAGCCCCAGCATTTT. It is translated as CASRRWGDQPQHF.

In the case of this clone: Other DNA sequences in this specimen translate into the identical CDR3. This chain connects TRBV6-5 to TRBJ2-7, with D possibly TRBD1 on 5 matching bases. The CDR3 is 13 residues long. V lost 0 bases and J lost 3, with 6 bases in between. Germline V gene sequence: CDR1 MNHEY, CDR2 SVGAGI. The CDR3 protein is CASSYSTDYEQYF. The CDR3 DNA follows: TGTGCCAGCAGTTACTCGACAGACTACGAGCAGTACTTC.

The CDR3, as DNA: TGTGCCAGCAGCAAAGGGAGGCAGGGGGTACACATTAACCCCTACGAGCAGTACTTC. Its translation is CASSKGRQGVHINPYEQYF. The chain joins TRBV21-1 to TRBJ2-7; the table's D call TRBD1 went unverified against the DNA. TRBV21-1 is recorded as a pseudogene. The CDR3 runs 19 residues.

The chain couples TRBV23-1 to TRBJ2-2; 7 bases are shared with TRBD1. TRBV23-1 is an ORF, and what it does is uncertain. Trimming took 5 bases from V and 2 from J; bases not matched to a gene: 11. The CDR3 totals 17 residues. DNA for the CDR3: TGCGCCAGCAGTTCAGGACAGGCGATTACCAACACCGGGGAGCTGTTTTTT. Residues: CASSSGQAITNTGELFF.

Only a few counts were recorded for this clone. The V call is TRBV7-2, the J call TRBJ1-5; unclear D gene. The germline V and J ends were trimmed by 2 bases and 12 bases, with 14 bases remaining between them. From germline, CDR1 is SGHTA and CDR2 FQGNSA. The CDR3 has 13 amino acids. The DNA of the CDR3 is TGTGCCAGCAGCTTATACGGGGAGAGTATCCAGCATTTT. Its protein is CASSLYGESIQHF.

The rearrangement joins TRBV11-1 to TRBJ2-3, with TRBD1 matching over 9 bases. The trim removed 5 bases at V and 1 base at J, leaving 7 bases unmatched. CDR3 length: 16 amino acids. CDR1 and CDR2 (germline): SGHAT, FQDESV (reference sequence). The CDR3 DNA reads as TGTGCCAGCAGCCCACTGGACAGGGGAGGCACAGATACGCAGTATTTT. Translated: CASSPLDRGGTDTQYF.

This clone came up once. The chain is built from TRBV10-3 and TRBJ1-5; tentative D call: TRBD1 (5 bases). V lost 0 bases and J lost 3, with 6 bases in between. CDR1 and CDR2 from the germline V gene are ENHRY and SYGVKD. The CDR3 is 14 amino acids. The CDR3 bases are TGTGCCATCAGTGAGTCGGGGCTCAATCAGCCCCAGCATTTT. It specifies CAISESGLNQPQHF.

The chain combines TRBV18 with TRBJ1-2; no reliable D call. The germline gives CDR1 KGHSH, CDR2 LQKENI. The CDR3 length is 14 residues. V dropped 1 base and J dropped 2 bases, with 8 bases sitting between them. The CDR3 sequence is CASSPLRENYGYTF. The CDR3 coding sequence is TGTGCCAGCTCACCACTGAGGGAAAACTATGGCTACACCTTC.

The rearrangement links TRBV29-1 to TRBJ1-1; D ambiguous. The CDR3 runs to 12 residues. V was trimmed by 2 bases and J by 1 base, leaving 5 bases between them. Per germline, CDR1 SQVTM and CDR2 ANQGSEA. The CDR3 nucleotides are TGCAGCGTTGAAACGGGGAACACTGAAGCTTTCTTT. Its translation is CSVETGNTEAFF.

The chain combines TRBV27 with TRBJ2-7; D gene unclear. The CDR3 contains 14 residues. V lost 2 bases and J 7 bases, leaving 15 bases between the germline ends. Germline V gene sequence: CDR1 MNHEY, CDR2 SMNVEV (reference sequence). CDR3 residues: CASSLNLSRREQYF. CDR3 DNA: TGTGCCAGCAGTTTAAACCTGAGCCGGAGAGAGCAGTACTTC.

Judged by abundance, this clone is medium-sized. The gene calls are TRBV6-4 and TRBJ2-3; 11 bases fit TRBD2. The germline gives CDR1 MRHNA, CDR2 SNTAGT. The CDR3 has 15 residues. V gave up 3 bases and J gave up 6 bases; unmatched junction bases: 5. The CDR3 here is CASSETSGDVDTQYF. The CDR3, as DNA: TGTGCCAGCAGTGAGACTAGCGGGGATGTGGATACGCAGTATTTT.

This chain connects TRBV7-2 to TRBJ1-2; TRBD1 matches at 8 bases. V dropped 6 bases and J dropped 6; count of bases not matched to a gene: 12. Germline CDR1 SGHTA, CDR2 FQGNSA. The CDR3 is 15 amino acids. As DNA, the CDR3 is TGTGCCAGCAGTGGACAGGGAAATTCAATCAATGGCTACACCTTC. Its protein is CASSGQGNSINGYTF. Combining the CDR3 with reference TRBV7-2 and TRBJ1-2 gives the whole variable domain GAGVSQSPSNKVTEKGKDVELRCDPISGHTALYWYRQSLGQGLEFLIYFQGNSAPDKSGLPSDRFSAERTGGSVSTLTIQRTQQEDSAVYLCASSGQGNSINGYTFGSGTRLTVV.

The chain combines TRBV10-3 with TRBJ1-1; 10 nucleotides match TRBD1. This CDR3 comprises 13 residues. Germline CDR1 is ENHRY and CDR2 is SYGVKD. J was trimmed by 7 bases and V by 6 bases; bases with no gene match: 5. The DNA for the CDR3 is TGTGCCATCAGAGACAGGGGGCTCAGTGAAGCTTTCTTT. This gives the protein CAIRDRGLSEAFF.

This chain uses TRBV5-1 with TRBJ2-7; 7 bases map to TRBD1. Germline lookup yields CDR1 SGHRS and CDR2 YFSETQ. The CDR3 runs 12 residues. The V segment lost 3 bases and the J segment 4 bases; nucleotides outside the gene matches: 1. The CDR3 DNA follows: TGCGCCAGCAGCTCGGGACAGTACGAGCAGTACTTC. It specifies CASSSGQYEQYF.

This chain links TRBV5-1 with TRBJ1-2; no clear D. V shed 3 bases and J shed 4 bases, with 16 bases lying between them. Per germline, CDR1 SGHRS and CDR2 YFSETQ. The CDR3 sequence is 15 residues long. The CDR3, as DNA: TGCGCCAGCAGCTCCGGAGAATTGTCTGGCTATGGCTACACCTTC. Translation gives CASSSGELSGYGYTF.

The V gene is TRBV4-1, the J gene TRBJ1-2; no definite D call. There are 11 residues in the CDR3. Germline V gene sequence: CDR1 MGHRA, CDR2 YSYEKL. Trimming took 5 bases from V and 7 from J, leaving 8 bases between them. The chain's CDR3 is CASSFGSGYTF. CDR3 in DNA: TGCGCCAGCAGCTTCGGTAGTGGCTACACCTTC.

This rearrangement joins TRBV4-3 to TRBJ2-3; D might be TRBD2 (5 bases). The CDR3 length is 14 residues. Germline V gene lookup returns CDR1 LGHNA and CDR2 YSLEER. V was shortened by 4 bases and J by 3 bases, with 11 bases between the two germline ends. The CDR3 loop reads CASSPAGETDTQYF. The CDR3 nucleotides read TGCGCCAGCAGCCCAGCTGGGGAGACAGATACGCAGTATTTT.

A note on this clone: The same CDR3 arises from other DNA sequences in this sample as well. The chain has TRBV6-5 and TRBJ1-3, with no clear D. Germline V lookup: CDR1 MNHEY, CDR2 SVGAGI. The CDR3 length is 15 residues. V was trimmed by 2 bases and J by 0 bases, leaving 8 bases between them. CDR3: CASSYDRSSGNTIYF. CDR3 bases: TGTGCCAGCAGTTACGATAGGAGCTCTGGAAACACCATATATTTT.

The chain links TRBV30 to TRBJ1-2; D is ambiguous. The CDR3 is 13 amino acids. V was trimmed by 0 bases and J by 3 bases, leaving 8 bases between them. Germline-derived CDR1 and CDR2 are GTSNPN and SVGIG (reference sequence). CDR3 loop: CAWSVGLDYGYTF. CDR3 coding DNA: TGTGCCTGGAGTGTAGGACTGGACTATGGCTACACCTTC.

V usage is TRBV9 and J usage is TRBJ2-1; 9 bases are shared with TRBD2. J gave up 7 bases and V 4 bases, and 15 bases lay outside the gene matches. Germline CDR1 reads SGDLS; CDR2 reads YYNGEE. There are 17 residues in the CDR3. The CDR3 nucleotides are TGTGCCAGCAGCTCCCCCTCTGCGGGGGGGGGCAAAAATGAGCAGTTCTTC. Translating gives CASSSPSAGGGKNEQFF.

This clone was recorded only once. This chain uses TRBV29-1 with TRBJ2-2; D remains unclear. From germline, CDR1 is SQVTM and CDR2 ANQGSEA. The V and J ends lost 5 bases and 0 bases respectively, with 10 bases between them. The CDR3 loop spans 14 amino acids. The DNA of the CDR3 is TGCAGCGTTCTGCCTGACACGAACACCGGGGAGCTGTTTTTT. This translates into CSVLPDTNTGELFF.

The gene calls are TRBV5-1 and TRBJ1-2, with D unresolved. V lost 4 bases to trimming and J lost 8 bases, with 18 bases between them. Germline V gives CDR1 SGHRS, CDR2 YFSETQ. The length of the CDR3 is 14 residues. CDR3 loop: CASSMDGQPGGYTF. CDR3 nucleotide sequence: TGCGCCAGCAGCATGGACGGCCAGCCGGGGGGCTACACCTTC.